What follows is one T cell receptor (beta chain) and its context. The antigen it binds to is not known. Within one base of it there is no much larger clone, and no base qualities were kept. The data were obtained in a study of T cells in localized non-small cell lung cancer (dated by TCRdb to 2020 to 2021). The study in broad terms: T cell repertoires of 200 to 300 early-stage NSCLC patients were analyzed, with tumors being compared against uninvolved tumor-adjacent lungs. The cohort was made up of fewer than 250 treatment-naive NSCLC patients whose localized lung tumors had been resected. NSCLC patients had a mean age of approximately 66 years, and more than 120 were male and 85 to 110 female. Study-level results and caveats: A median of 57 of the top 100 tumor clones turned up in the paired uninvolved adjacent lung, and 25 to 30 of those clones also ranked among the top 100 of that same adjacent lung. Longer overall survival was associated with higher blood T cell density, whereas shorter survival was associated with higher adjacent-lung clonality. Uninvolved tumor-adjacent lung showed the highest T cell clonality, higher than tumor, which suggests more focused antigenic responses in the uninvolved tumor-adjacent lung. Because multi-region tumor sequencing was not performed, intratumor heterogeneity could not be ruled out. Because of the exploratory design, TCR variables were selected using unadjusted p-values without false-discovery rate correction.

TCR beta CDR3 regions were sequenced from DNA using the immunoSEQ Assay. From the authors' description of their analysis: To compute T cell density, TCR beta template counts were normalized to usable DNA, which was estimated by amplifying housekeeping genes. Richness was estimated using the preseqR package, with extrapolation to 400,000 templates for PBMC samples and to 120,000 templates for tissue samples. Clonality was calculated as one minus Pielou's evenness. Tissue-enriched TCRs were identified through differential abundance testing performed on productive amino-acid clonotypes, with a minimum total count of 5 and an alpha of 0.1. The Jaccard Index and the Morisita Overlap Index were used to measure how much the repertoires overlapped between compartments. GLIPH grouped TCR beta CDR3s together with public tetramer-defined viral CDR3s, and a viral motif had to include at least three viral sequences and also show V-gene enrichment. TCRdb holds this immuneACCESS table with in-frame rearrangements only. Some clones are missing; in checked studies, unresolved V genes explain under half, and the rest has no known cause. The V and J calls and clone size come from that table; D and trimming were worked out from the DNA. The sample table holds 50,000 to 65,000 clones, of which around 81% were seen once. Of the sample, approximately 4.5% falls within the top ten clones.

At diagnosis, tumor, uninvolved tumor-adjacent lung and peripheral blood were collected and then preserved as a mix of FFPE and fresh-frozen material. For TCR repertoire profiling, the blood samples were analyzed as peripheral blood mononuclear cells. After removal of 5 bases from V and 8 bases from J, the junction retains 6 bases not matched to a gene. The CDR3 contains 14 residues, cysteine and phenylalanine counted. Left in the record is the CDR3 DNA by itself, 42 bases read in frame from the first base. The CDR1 and CDR2 encoded by the germline V gene (reference sequence) are SEHNR and FQNEAQ. The sequence came from a man aged 35 to 69 with stage II lung adenocarcinoma. The chain was built from TRBV7-9 and TRBJ2-2; 9 middle bases align to TRBD1. Here the sequenced sample was PBMCs, taken before any cancer treatment. Here the CDR3 is given as CASSLQGAYGELFF. The nucleotide sequence is TGTGCCAGCAGCCTACAGGGGGCATATGGGGAGCTGTTTTTT. The full variable domain, completed from the reference TRBV7-9 and TRBJ2-2 proteins outside the CDR3, reads DTGVSQNPRHKITKRGQNVTFRCDPISEHNRLYWYRQTLGQGPEFLTYFQNEAQLEKSRLLSDRFSAERPKGSFSTLEIQRTEQGDSAMYLCASSLQGAYGELFFGEGSRLTVL.